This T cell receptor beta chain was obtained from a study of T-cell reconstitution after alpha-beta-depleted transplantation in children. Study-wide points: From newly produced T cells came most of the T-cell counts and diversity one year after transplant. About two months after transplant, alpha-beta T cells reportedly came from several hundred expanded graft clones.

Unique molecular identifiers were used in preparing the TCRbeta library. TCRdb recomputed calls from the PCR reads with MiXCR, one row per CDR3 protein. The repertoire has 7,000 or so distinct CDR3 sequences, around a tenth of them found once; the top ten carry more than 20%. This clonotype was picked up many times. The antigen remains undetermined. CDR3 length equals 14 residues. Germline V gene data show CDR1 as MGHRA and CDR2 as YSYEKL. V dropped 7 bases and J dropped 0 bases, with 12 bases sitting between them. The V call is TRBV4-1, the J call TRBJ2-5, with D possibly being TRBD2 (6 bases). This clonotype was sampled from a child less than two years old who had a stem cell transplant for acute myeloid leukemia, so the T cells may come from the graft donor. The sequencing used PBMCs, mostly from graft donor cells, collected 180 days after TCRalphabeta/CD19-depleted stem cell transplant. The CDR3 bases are TGCGCCAGCACTCGTCTAGCGTACCAAGAGACCCAGTACTTC. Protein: CASTRLAYQETQYF.